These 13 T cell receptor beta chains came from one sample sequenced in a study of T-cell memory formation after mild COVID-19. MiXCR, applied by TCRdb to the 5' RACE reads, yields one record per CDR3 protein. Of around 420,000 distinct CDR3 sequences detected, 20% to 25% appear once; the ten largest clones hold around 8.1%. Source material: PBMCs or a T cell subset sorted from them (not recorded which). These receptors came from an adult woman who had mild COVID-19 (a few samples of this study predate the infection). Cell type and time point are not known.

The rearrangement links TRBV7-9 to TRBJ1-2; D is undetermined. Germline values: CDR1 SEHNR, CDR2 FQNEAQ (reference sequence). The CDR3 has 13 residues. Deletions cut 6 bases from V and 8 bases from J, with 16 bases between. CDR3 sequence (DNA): TGTGCCAGCAGAGAGAGAGAGGGAGACGGCTACACCTTC. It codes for CASREREGDGYTF.

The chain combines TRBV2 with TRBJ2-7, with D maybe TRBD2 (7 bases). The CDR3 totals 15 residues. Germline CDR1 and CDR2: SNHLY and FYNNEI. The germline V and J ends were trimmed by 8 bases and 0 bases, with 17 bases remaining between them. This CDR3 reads CASSSQGRGSYEQYF. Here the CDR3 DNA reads TGTGCCAGCTCATCCCAGGGGAGGGGCTCCTACGAGCAGTACTTC. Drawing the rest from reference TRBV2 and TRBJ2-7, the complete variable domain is EPEVTQTPSHQVTQMGQEVILRCVPISNHLYFYWYRQILGQKVEFLVSFYNNEISEKSEIFDDQFSVERPDGSNFTLKIRSTKLEDSAMYFCASSSQGRGSYEQYFGPGTRLTVT.

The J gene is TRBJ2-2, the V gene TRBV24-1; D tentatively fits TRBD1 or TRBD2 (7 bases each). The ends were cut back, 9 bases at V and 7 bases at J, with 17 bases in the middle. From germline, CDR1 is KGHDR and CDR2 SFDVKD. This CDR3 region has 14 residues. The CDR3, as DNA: TGTGCCACCCAGGACAGGCAGCGGGGCGGGGAGCTGTTTTTT. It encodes CATQDRQRGGELFF.

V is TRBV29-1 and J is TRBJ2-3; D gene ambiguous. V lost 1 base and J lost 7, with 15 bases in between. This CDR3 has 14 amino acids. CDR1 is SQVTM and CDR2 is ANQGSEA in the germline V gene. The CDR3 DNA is TGCAGCGTTGAAGGTTTAGAGAGTCGAAATACGCAGTATTTT. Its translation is CSVEGLESRNTQYF.

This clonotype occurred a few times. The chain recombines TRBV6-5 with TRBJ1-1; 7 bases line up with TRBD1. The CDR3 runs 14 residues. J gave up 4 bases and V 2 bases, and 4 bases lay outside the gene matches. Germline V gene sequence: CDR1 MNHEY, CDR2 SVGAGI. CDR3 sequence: CASSYGAGGTEAFF. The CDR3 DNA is TGTGCCAGCAGTTACGGGGCAGGGGGCACTGAAGCTTTCTTT.

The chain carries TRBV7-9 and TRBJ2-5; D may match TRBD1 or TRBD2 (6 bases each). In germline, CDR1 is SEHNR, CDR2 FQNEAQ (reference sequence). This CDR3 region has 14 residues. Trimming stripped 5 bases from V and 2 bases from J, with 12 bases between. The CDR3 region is CASSPRGDQETQYF. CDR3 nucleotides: TGTGCCAGCAGCCCTAGGGGGGATCAAGAGACCCAGTACTTC.

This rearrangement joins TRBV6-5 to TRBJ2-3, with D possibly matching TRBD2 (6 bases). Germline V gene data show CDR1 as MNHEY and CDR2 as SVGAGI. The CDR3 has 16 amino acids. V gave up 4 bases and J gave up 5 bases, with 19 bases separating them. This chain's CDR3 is CASSSLQTRLGDTQYF. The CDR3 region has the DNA TGTGCCAGCAGTTCCTTACAAACCCGACTAGGAGATACGCAGTATTTT.

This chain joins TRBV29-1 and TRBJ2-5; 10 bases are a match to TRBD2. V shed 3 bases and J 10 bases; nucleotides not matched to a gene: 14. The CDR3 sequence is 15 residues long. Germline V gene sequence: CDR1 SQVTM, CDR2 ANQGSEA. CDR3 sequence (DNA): TGCAGCGTTGAGGAAAGGGCTAGCGGGGGAAGTGGCCAGTACTTC. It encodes CSVEERASGGSGQYF.

The CDR3 region has the DNA TGTGCCTGGACTGGCGGATCCTACGAGCAGTACTTC. Its translation is CAWTGGSYEQYF. This chain links TRBV30 with TRBJ2-7; no reliable D call. Germline V gene sequence: CDR1 GTSNPN, CDR2 SVGIG (reference sequence). The CDR3 runs 12 residues. V dropped 4 bases and J dropped 1 base, with 8 bases sitting between them.

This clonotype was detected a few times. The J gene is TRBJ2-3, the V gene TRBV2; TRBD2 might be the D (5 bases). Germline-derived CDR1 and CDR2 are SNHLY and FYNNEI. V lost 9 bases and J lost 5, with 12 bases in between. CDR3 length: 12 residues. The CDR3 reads CASRLLGDTQYF. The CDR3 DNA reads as TGTGCCAGTCGACTACTGGGAGATACGCAGTATTTT.

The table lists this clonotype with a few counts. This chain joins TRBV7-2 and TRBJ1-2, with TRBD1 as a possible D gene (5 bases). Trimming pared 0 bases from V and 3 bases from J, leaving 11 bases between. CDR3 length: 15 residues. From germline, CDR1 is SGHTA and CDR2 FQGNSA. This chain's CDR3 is CASSLAAQGYYGYTF. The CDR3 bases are TGTGCCAGCAGCTTAGCAGCCCAGGGTTACTATGGCTACACCTTC.

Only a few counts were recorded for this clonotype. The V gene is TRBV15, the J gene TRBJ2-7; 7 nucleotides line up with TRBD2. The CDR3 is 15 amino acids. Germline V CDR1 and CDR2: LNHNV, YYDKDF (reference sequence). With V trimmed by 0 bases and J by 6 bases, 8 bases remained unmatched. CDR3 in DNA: TGTGCCACCAGCAGAGAGGGAGGGAGTGTAGGCGAGCAGTACTTC. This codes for CATSREGGSVGEQYF.

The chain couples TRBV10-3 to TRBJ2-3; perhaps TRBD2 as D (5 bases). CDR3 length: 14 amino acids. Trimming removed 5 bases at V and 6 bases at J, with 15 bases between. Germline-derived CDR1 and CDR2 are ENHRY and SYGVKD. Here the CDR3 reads CAISNSAGLDTQYF. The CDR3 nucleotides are TGTGCCATCAGTAATTCGGCTGGACTGGATACGCAGTATTTT.